This T cell receptor (beta chain) derives from a study of blood T cell repertoires in COVID-19. About the study: Acute-phase and convalescent COVID-19 samples originated in the United States, Italy and Spain.

Unmatched junction bases numbered 10, after V lost 3 bases and J lost 4 bases. Per germline, CDR1 SGHRS and CDR2 YFSETQ. This CDR3 is built from 16 residues. In the source study's methods: Reference gene primer amplification yielded estimated nucleated cell counts. TCRdb keeps only in-frame clones here, not all; method: immunoSEQ multiplex PCR. D and trimming were read from the DNA, whereas the V and J calls and clone size are those reported in that table. The repertoire includes roughly 30,000 clones, under 85% of them detected once, and nearly 40% sits in the top ten. This chain joins TRBV5-1 and TRBJ2-1; 7 positions match TRBD1. Sequenced: peripheral blood. The sequence was obtained from a man aged 65 to 85 with acute or convalescent COVID-19. The CDR3 protein is CASSSVMGQSYNEQFF. In DNA, the CDR3 is TGCGCCAGCAGCTCCGTAATGGGACAGTCATACAATGAGCAGTTCTTC.